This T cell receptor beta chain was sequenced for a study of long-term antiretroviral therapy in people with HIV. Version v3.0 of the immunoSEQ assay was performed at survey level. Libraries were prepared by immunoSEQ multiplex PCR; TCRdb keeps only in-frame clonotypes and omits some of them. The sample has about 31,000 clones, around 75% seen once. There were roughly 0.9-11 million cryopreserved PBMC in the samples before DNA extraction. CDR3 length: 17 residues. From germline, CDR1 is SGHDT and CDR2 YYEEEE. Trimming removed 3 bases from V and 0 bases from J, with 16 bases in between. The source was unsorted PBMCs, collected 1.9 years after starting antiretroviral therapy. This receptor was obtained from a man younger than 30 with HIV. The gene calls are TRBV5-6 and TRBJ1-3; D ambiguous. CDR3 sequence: CASSSRSFFYSGNTIYF. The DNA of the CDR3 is TGTGCCAGCAGCTCAAGATCCTTTTTTTACTCTGGAAACACCATATATTTT.